The 7 T cell receptor beta chains listed next were all sequenced from one sample in a study of blood T cell repertoires in COVID-19. Assay: immunoSEQ multiplex PCR; the TCRdb copy retains only in-frame clones and omits some. This repertoire shows over 65,000 clones, 75% to 90% found once; its top ten account for around 1%. Source material: peripheral blood. The receptor source for this set is a human donor in a cohort sampled during active COVID-19.

The CDR3 reads CASSLENEAGGYTF. CDR3 DNA sequence: TGTGCCAGCAGCTTAGAGAACGAAGCGGGAGGCTACACCTTC. The chain recombines TRBV7-9 with TRBJ1-2; unclear D gene. The CDR3 has 14 residues. Between the trimmed V and J ends, which lost 1 base and 8 bases, there was a span of 14 bases. Germline V gene lookup returns CDR1 SEHNR and CDR2 FQNEAQ (reference sequence).

V is TRBV6-6 and J is TRBJ1-4; no definite D call. V was clipped by 4 bases and J by 6 bases, with 6 bases between them. This CDR3 has 12 residues. Germline lookup yields CDR1 MNHNY and CDR2 SVGAGI (reference sequence). The CDR3 region is CASSSSYEKLFF. In nucleotides, the CDR3 is TGTGCCAGCAGTTCGAGCTATGAAAAACTGTTTTTT.

The J gene is TRBJ2-5, the V gene TRBV6-5, with TRBD1 matching 7 bases. The junction had 2 bases not matched to a gene; V was cut back by 4 bases and J by 3 bases. The germline CDR1 and CDR2 sequences are MNHEY and SVGAGI. The CDR3 consists of 13 residues. CDR3 nucleotides: TGTGCCAGCAGTTTGACAGGGAAAGAGACCCAGTACTTC. Translated: CASSLTGKETQYF.

The rearrangement joins TRBV3-1 (or the pseudogene TRBV3-2) to TRBJ2-5, with D perhaps matching TRBD1 (10 bases). The ends were cut back, 4 bases at V and 0 bases at J, with 24 bases in the middle. Germline V gene sequence: CDR1 LGHDT, CDR2 YNNKEL (reference sequence). This CDR3 region has 19 residues. DNA of the CDR3: TGTGCCAGCAGCCCTAGACAGGGGGCTACTAGCGGGTACCAAGAGACCCAGTACTTC. This sequence encodes CASSPRQGATSGYQETQYF.

This chain connects TRBV27 to TRBJ2-1; 7 bases map to TRBD2. Germline CDR1 reads MNHEY; CDR2 reads SMNVEV (reference sequence). The CDR3 covers 16 residues. V was clipped by 5 bases and J by 1 base; unmatched bases: 8. CDR3 sequence: CASSESGVLSYNEQFF. Written as DNA, the CDR3 is TGTGCCAGCAGTGAGAGCGGGGTCCTTTCCTACAATGAGCAGTTCTTC.

The chain links TRBV19 to TRBJ1-5, with D possibly TRBD1 on 5 matching bases. The CDR3 sequence is 15 residues long. The V end was cut by 6 bases, the J end by 5 bases, with 17 bases between. Germline CDR1 is LNHDA and CDR2 is SQIVND (reference sequence). Here the CDR3 reads CASRKLGWGDQPQHF. CDR3 sequence (DNA): TGTGCCAGTAGGAAACTCGGGTGGGGGGATCAGCCCCAGCATTTT.

This sequence joins TRBV4-1 and TRBJ1-2; D call uncertain. Germline V CDR1 and CDR2: MGHRA, YSYEKL. V lost 0 bases and J lost 2, with 10 bases in between. The length of the CDR3 is 15 residues. CDR3 amino acids: CASSQEPGWNYGYTF. For the CDR3, the DNA is TGCGCCAGCAGCCAAGAACCAGGTTGGAACTATGGCTACACCTTC.